Listed here are 2 T cell receptor beta chains from one sample, sequenced in a study of response to subunit inactivated influenza vaccine. One entry per CDR3 protein results from TCRdb running MiXCR on the RT-PCR reads. The profile shows about 530,000 distinct CDR3 sequences, 13% of them singletons. The sample consisted of PBMCs from blood, taken 40 to 50 days after vaccination. The receptors originated from a man over 45 who received an inactivated influenza vaccine.

In this sample, this clonotype turned up a few times. The V call is TRBV5-1, the J call TRBJ2-5, with 11 bases identical to TRBD2. Germline V CDR1 and CDR2: SGHRS, YFSETQ. This CDR3 spans 15 amino acids. The V gene end was trimmed by 5 bases and the J gene end by 5 bases; junction bases not matched to a gene: 8. CDR3 in DNA: TGCGCCAGCAGTCTTATTAGCGGGAGGGCGGAGACCCAGTACTTC. Translated: CASSLISGRAETQYF. The whole variable domain, filled in from reference TRBV5-1 and TRBJ2-5, reads KAGVTQTPRYLIKTRGQQVTLSCSPISGHRSVSWYQQTPGQGLQFLFEYFSETQRNKGNFPGRFSGRQFSNSRSEMNVSTLELGDSALYLCASSLISGRAETQYFGPGTRLLVL.

This clonotype has more than one count but fewer than ten. The rearrangement links TRBV20-1 to TRBJ2-3, with 8 bases matching TRBD2. V trimming: 6 bases; J trimming: 6 bases; junction bases outside the gene matches: 8. Germline CDR1 and CDR2: DFQATT and SNEGSKA (reference sequence). The CDR3 extends over 13 amino acids. The CDR3 reads CSAMTGGHDTQYF. CDR3 coding DNA: TGCAGTGCAATGACGGGGGGGCACGATACGCAGTATTTT.